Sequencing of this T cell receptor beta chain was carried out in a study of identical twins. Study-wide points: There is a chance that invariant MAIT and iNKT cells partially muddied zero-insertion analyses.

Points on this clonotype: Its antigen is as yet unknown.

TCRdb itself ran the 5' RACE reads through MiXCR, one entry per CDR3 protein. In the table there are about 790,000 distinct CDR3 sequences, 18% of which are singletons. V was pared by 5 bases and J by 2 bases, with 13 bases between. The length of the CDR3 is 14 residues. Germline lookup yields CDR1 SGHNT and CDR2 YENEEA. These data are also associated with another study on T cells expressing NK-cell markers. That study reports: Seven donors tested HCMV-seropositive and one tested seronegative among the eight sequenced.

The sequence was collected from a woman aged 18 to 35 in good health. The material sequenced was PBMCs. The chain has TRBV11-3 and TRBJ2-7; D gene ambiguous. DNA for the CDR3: TGTGCCAGCAGCCCGAGAGTGGAGCCCTACGAGCAGTACTTC. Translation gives CASSPRVEPYEQYF.